Listed here are 9 T cell receptor beta chains from one sample, sequenced in a study of blood T cell repertoires in COVID-19 (dated by TCRdb to between 2020 and 2021). The protocol used for the library was the immunoSEQ multiplex PCR assay. This is the immuneACCESS table as TCRdb keeps it, with only in-frame sequences that have V and J called. A part of the clones is gone; compared with another copy, unresolved V genes explain less than half, and the rest is unexplained. The sample table records 300,000 to 350,000 clones; 87% of these occur just once. About 2% of the sample is taken by the ten largest. Sequencing input: peripheral blood. These receptors originate from a man between 18 and 35 years old with active or convalescent COVID-19.

The genes are TRBV7-6 and TRBJ2-3; 7 nucleotides agree with TRBD2. Trimming cost V 3 bases and J 4 bases; bases outside gene matches: 10. The CDR3 has 16 residues. CDR1 is SGHVS and CDR2 is FNYEAQ in the germline V gene. Written as DNA, the CDR3 is TGTGCCAGCAGCTTGAGTGGGGGGAGGGGAGCAGATACGCAGTATTTT. Encoded protein: CASSLSGGRGADTQYF.

J is TRBJ2-1 and V is TRBV14, with D hard to call. The CDR3 length is 12 residues. V was pared by 2 bases and J by 4 bases, with 3 bases between. CDR1 SGHDN and CDR2 FVKESK come from the germline V gene. CDR3 protein: CASSQYYNEQFF. CDR3 nucleotide sequence: TGTGCCAGCAGCCAATATTACAATGAGCAGTTCTTC. The full variable domain, its missing parts supplied by reference TRBV14 and TRBJ2-1, is EAGVTQFPSHSVIEKGQTVTLRCDPISGHDNLYWYRRVMGKEIKFLLHFVKESKQDESGMPNNRFLAERTGGTYSTLKVQPAELEDSGVYFCASSQYYNEQFFGPGTRLTVL.

V is TRBV7-3 and J is TRBJ2-1; D remains ambiguous. From germline, CDR1 is SGHTA and CDR2 FQGTGA. The CDR3 loop spans 14 amino acids. The V and J ends lost 1 base and 10 bases respectively, with 14 bases between them. CDR3 in DNA: TGTGCCAGCAGCTTAAGAGGCCCATCTGGGGAGCAGTTCTTC. It yields the protein CASSLRGPSGEQFF.

The rearrangement uses TRBV7-2 and TRBJ2-5, with 12 bases matching TRBD2. Germline CDR1 SGHTA, CDR2 FQGNSA. This CDR3 is 16 amino acids long. The junction had 4 bases not matched to a gene; V was cut back by 5 bases and J by 0 bases. CDR3 coding DNA: TGTGCCAGCAGCACCCGGACTAGCGGGGACCAAGAGACCCAGTACTTC. It is translated as CASSTRTSGDQETQYF.

The chain has TRBV6-5 and TRBJ1-2, with D tentatively TRBD1 (5 bases). The CDR3 runs to 14 residues. V lost 6 bases and J 7 bases, leaving 18 bases between the germline ends. The germline V gene encodes CDR1 MNHEY and CDR2 SVGAGI. CDR3 residues: CASRAPGGGAGYTF. The DNA for the CDR3 is TGTGCCAGCAGGGCACCCGGGGGTGGGGCTGGCTACACCTTC.

J is TRBJ2-1 and V is TRBV5-6; 7 bases align to TRBD1. The J segment lost 10 bases and the V segment lost 1 base, leaving 11 bases of the junction unmatched. Germline V lookup: CDR1 SGHDT, CDR2 YYEEEE. CDR3 length: 15 residues. CDR3 nucleotides: TGTGCCAGCAGCTTGAGAGACAGGGCCCGGATGGAGCAGTTCTTC. This gives the protein CASSLRDRARMEQFF.

CDR3: CASRLGAGNSYNEQFF. CDR3 sequence (DNA): TGTGCCAGCAGACTAGGGGCGGGAAACTCCTACAATGAGCAGTTCTTC. The chain is built from TRBV7-2 and TRBJ2-1; perhaps TRBD2 as D (6 bases). V was cut by 6 bases and J by 0 bases, with 15 bases left in between. The CDR3 consists of 16 residues. Germline lookup yields CDR1 SGHTA and CDR2 FQGNSA.

This clone appeared once. The chain links TRBV7-6 to TRBJ2-7; TRBD2 agrees at 14 bases. J gave up 2 bases and V 3 bases, and 3 bases lay outside the gene matches. Germline V CDR1 and CDR2: SGHVS, FNYEAQ. The CDR3 runs to 16 residues. The CDR3 here is CASSLTSGGAAYEQYF. The CDR3 DNA follows: TGTGCCAGCAGCTTGACTAGCGGGGGGGCCGCCTACGAGCAGTACTTC.

The V gene is TRBV28, the J gene TRBJ2-5; TRBD2 aligns across 10 bases. The ends lost 4 bases at V and 7 bases at J; junction bases unmatched: 12. This CDR3 region has 16 residues. Germline V gene lookup returns CDR1 MDHEN and CDR2 SYDVKM. In DNA, the CDR3 is TGTGCCAGCAGTTCCGCAGGGTCAAGCGGGAGGGGGACCCAGTACTTC. Its protein product is CASSSAGSSGRGTQYF. Combining the CDR3 with reference TRBV28 and TRBJ2-5 gives the whole variable domain DVKVTQSSRYLVKRTGEKVFLECVQDMDHENMFWYRQDPGLGLRLIYFSYDVKMKEKGDIPEGYSVSREKKERFSLILESASTNQTSMYLCASSSAGSSGRGTQYFGPGTRLLVL.